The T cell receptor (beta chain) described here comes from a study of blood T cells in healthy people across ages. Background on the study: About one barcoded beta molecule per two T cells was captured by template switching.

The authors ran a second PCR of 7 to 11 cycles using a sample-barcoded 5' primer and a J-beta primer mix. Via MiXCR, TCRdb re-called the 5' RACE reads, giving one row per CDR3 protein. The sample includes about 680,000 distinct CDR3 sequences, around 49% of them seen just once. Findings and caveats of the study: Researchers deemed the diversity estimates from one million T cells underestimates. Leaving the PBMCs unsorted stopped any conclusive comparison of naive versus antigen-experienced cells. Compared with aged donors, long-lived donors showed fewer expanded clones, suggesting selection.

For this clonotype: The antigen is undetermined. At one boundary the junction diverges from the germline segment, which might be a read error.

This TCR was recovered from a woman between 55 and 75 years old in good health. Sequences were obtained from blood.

Here the CDR3 reads CSVLDYGQPYEQYF. As DNA, the CDR3 is TGCAGCGTTCTAGACTACGGACAGCCTTACGAGCAGTATTTC. The chain joins TRBV29-1 to TRBJ2-7; maybe TRBD1 (6 bases). The CDR3 runs 14 residues. The germline gives CDR1 SQVTM, CDR2 ANQGSEA.